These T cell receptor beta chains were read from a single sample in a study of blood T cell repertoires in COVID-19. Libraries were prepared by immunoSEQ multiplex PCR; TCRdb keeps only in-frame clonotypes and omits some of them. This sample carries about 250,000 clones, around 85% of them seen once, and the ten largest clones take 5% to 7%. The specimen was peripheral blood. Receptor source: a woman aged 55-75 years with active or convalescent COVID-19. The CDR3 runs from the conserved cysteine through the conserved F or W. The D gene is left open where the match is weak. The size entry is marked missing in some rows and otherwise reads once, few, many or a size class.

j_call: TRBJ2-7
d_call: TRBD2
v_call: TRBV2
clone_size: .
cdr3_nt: TGTGCCAGCAGTCGAGCGGGAGACGGGTCCTACGAGCAGTACTTC
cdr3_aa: CASSRAGDGSYEQYF

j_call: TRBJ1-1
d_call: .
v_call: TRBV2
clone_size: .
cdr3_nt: TGTGCCAGCACCCTAGGGGCGGACACTGAAGCTTTCTTT
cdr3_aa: CASTLGADTEAFF

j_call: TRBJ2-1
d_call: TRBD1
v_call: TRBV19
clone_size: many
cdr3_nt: TGTGCCAGTATGAGAGGGGACAGTCGGCATGAGCAGTTCTTC
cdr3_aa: CASMRGDSRHEQFF

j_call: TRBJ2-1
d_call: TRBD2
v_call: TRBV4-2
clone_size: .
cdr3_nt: TGTGCCAGCAGCCAGAGCTCGGGACTAGCGGGAGGGCCATCCTACAATGAGCAGTTCTTC
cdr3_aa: CASSQSSGLAGGPSYNEQFF

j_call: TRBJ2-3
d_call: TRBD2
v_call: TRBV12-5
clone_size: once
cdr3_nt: TGTGCTAGTGCCCTTAGCGGGGGCACAGATACGCAGTATTTT
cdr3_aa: CASALSGGTDTQYF

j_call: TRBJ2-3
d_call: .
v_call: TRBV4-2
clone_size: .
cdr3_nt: TGTGCCAGCAGCCAAGTGGGAGCGGGAGATACGCAGTATTTT
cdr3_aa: CASSQVGAGDTQYF

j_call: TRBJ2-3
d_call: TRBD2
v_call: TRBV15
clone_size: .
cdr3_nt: TGTGCCACCTGCGCGGGAGGCCATACAGATACGCAGTATTTT
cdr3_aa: CATCAGGHTDTQYF

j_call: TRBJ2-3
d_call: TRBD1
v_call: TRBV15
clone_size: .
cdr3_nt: TGTGCCACCAGCAGAGGTTTAACAGGGGGCACAGATACGCAGTATTTT
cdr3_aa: CATSRGLTGGTDTQYF

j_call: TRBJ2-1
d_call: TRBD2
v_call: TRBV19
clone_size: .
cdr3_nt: TGTGCCAGTGTTTCACCCGGGACTAGCGGATACAATGAGCAGTTCTTC
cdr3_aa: CASVSPGTSGYNEQFF

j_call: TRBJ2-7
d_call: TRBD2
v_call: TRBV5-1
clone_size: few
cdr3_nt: TGCGCCAGCAGCTTGACTAGCGGGAGGGAGTACGAGCAGTACTTC
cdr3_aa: CASSLTSGREYEQYF

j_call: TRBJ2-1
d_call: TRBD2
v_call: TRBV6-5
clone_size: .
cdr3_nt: TGTGCCAGCGCTACCTTGACTAGCTCCACCAATGAGCAGTTCTTC
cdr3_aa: CASATLTSSTNEQFF

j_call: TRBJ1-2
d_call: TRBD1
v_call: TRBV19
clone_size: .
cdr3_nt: TGTGCCAGTAGTTACAGGGGGAATGGCTACACCTTC
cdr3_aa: CASSYRGNGYTF

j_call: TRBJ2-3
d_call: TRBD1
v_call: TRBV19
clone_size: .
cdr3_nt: TGTGCCAGTAGTCTCCGGACAGGGGGGGGCACAGATACGCAGTATTTT
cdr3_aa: CASSLRTGGGTDTQYF

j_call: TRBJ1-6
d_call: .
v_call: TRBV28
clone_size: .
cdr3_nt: TGTGCCAGCAGAATAAGCGGGGTTAATTCACCCCTCCACTTT
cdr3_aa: CASRISGVNSPLHF

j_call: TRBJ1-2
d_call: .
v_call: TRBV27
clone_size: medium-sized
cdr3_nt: TGTGCCAGCAGTCCGGGGGGTTTTAACTATGGCTACACCTTC
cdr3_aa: CASSPGGFNYGYTF

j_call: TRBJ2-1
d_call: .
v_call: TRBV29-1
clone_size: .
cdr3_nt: TGCAGCGCCCAACAGGGCAGGCGGAGCACACAGCGTAATGAGCAGTTCTTC
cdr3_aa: CSAQQGRRSTQRNEQFF

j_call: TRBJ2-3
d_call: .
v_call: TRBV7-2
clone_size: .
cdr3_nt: TGTGCCAGCAGCTTAGATCCCCCTCCTCGAGATACGCAGTATTTT
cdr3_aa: CASSLDPPPRDTQYF

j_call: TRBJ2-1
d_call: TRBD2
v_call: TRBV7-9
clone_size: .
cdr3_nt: TGTGCCAGCAGCAAGGGCGGGAGACCCTACAATGAGCAGTTCTTC
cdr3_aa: CASSKGGRPYNEQFF

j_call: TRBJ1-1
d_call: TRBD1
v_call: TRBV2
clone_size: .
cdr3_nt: TGTGCCAGCAGTACAGGGGGCGGGATGAACACTGAAGCTTTCTTT
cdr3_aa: CASSTGGGMNTEAFF

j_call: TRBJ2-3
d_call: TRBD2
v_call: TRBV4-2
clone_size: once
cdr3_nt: TGTGCCAGCAGCCCCCGAGCCCGGGGGGGAGGAACAGATACGCAGTATTTT
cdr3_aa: CASSPRARGGGTDTQYF

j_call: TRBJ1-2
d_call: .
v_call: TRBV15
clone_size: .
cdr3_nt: TGTGCCACCAGCAGAGATGTAACAGCCTCTAACTATGGCTACACCTTC
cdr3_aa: CATSRDVTASNYGYTF

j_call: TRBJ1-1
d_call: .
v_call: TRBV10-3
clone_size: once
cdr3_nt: TGTGCCATCAGTGAACAAATGAACACTGAAGCTTTCTTT
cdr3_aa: CAISEQMNTEAFF

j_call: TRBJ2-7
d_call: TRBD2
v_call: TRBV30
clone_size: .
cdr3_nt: TGTGCCTGGAGTGTACTACTGCTAGCGGGAGAGGGCGAGCAGTACTTC
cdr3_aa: CAWSVLLLAGEGEQYF

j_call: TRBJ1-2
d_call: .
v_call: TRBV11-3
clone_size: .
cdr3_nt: TGTGCCAGCAGCTTTGGGCAAGGTGGCTACACCTTC
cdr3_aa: CASSFGQGGYTF

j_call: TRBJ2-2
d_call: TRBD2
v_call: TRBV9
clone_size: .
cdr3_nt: TGTGCCAGCAGCGTAGTGAGTCGGGAGGTTGGCACCGGGGAGCTGTTTTTT
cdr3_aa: CASSVVSREVGTGELFF

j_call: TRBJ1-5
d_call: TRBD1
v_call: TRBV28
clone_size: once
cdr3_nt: TGTGCCAGCAAAATCGACAGGGGTGGTTATCAGCCCCAGCATTTT
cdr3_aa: CASKIDRGGYQPQHF

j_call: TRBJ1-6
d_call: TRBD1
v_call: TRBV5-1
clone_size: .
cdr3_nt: TGCGCCAGCAGCTTAGGACAGGGGGCTTCACCCCTCCACTTT
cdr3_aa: CASSLGQGASPLHF

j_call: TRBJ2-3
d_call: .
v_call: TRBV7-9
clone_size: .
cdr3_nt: TGTGCCAGCATGGACTTGTCTAGTAACACAGATACGCAGTATTTT
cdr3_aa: CASMDLSSNTDTQYF

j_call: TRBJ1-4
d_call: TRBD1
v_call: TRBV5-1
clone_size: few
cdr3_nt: TGCGCCAGCAGCCCGGGACAGCAGAATGAAAAACTGTTTTTT
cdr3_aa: CASSPGQQNEKLFF

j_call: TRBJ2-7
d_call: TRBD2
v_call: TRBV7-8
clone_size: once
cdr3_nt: TGTGCCAGCAGCTTACCTGGACTAGCGGGAGGGCGGTCCTACGAGCAGTACTTC
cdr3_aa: CASSLPGLAGGRSYEQYF

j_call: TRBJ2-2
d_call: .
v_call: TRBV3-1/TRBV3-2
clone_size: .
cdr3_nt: TGTGCCAGCAGCCTCTGGGCAACCGGGGAGCTGTTTTTT
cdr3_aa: CASSLWATGELFF

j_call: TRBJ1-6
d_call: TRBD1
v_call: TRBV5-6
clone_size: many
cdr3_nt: TGTGCCAGCAGCTCGGGACAGCGGACTTCACCCCTCCACTTT
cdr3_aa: CASSSGQRTSPLHF

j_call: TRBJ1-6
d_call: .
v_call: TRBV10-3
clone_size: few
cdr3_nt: TGTGCCATCAGCGGCCACGAGACAGGCGGTTCACCCCTCCACTTT
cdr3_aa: CAISGHETGGSPLHF

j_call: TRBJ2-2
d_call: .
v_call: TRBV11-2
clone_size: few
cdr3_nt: TGTGCCAGCAGCTTAAATCAAGGTGGCCAGGGCGGGCTGTTTTTT
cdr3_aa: CASSLNQGGQGGLFF

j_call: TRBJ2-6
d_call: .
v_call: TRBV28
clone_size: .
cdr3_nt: TGTGCCAGCAAGAGAGCCGTCCGGGTACTGGGCTCTGGGGCCAACGTCCTGACTTTC
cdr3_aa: CASKRAVRVLGSGANVLTF

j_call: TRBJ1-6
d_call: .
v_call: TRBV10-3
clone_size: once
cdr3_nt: TGTGCCATCAGTGAGTCTTCGACAGGAACAAATTCACCCCTCCACTTT
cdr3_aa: CAISESSTGTNSPLHF

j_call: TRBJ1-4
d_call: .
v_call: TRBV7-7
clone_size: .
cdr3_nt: TGTGCTAGCAGCTTACAAGGGGGAACTAATGAAAAACTGTTTTTT
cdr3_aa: CASSLQGGTNEKLFF

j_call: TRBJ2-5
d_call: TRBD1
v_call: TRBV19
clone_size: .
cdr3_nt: TGTGCCAGTACCCGGACAGGGCGTTTACAAGAGACCCAGTACTTC
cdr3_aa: CASTRTGRLQETQYF

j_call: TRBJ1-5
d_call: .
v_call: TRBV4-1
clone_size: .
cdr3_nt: TGCGCCAGCAGCCTCCCCGGGATCAATCAGCCCCAGCATTTT
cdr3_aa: CASSLPGINQPQHF

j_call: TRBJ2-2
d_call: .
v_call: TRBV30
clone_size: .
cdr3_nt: TGTGCCTGGAGTTCGGGGGGCCATAACACCGGGGAGCTGTTTTTT
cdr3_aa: CAWSSGGHNTGELFF

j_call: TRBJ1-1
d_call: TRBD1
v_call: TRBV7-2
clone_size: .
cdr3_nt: TGTGCCAGCATCGACCGACAGGGGGCGAACACTGAAGCTTTCTTT
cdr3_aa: CASIDRQGANTEAFF

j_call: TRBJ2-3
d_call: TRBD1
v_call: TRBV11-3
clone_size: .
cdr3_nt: TGTGCCAGCACCCGACAGGGGGCAACAGATACGCAGTATTTT
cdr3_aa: CASTRQGATDTQYF

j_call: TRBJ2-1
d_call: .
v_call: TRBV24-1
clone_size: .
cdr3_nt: TGTGCCACCAGTGATAGTAGGGGGTACGGTGAGCAGTTCTTC
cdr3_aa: CATSDSRGYGEQFF